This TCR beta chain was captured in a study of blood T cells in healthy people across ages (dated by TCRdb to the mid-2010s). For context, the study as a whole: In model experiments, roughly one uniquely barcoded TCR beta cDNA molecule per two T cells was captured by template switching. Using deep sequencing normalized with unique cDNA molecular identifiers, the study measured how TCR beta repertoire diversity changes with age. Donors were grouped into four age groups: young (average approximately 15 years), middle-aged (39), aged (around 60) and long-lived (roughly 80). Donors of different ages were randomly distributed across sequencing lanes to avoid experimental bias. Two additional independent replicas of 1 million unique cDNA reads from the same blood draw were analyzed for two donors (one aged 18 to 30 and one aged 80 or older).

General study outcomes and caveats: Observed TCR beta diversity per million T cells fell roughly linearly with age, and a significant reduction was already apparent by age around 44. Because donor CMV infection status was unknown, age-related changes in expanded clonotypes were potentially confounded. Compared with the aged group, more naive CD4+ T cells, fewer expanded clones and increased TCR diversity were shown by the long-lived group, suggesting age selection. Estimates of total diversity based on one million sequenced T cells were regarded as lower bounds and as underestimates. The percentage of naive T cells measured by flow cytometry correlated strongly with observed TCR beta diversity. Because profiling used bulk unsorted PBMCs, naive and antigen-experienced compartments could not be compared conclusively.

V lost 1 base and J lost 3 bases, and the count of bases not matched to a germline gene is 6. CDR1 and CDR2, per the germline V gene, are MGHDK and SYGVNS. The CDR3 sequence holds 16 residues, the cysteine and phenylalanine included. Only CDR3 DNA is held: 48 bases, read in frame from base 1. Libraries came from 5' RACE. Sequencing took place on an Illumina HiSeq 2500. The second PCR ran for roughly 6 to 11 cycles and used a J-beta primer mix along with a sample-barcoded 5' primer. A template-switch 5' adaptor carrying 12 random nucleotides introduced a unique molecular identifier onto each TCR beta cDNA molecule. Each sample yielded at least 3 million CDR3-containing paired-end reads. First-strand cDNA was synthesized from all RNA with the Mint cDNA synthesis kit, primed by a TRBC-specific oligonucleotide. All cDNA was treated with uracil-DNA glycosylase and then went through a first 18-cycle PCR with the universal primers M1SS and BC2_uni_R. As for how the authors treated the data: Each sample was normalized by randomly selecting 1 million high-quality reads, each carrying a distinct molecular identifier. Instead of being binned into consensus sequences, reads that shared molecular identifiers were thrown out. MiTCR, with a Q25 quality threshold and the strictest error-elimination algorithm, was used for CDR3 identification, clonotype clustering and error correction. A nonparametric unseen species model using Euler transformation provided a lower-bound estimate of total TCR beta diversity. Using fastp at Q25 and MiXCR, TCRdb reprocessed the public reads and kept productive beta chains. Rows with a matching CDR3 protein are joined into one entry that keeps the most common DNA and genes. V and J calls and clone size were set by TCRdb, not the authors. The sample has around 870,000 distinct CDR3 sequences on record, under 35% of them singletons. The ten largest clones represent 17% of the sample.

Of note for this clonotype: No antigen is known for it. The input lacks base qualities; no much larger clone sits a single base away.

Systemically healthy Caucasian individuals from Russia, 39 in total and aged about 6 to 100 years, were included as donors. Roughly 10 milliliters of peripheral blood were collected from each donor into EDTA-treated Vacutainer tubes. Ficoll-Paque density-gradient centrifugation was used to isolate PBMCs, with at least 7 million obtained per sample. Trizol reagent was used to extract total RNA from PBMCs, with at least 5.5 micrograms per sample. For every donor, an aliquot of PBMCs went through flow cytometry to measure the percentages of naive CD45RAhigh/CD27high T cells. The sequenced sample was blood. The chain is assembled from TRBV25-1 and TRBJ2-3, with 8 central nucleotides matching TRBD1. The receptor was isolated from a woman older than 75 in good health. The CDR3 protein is CASSELPGGKTDTQYF. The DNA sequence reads TGTGCCAGCAGTGAATTACCAGGGGGCAAGACAGATACGCAGTATTTT. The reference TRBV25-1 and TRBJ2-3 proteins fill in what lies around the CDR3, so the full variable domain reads EADIYQTPRYLVIGTGKKITLECSQTMGHDKMYWYQQDPGMELHLIHYSYGVNSTEKGDLSSESTVSRIRTEHFPLTLESARPSHTSQYLCASSELPGGKTDTQYFGPGTRLTVL.